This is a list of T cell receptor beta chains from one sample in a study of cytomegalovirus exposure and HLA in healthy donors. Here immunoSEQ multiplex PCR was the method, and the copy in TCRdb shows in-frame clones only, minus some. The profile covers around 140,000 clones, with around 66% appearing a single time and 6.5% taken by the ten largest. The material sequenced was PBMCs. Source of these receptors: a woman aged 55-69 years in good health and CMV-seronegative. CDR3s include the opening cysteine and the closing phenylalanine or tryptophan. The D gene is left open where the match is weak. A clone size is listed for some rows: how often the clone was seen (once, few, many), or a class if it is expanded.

CASSLGEAGANVLTF TGTGCCAGCAGCTTGGGGGAGGCTGGGGCCAACGTCCTGACTTTC . . TRBJ2-6 TRBV7-3
CASSLVGDYGYTF TGCGCCAGCAGCTTGGTGGGAGACTATGGCTACACCTTC . . TRBJ1-2 TRBV5-1
CASSLIQGAGNEQFF TGTGCCAGCAGCCTCATCCAGGGGGCGGGCAATGAGCAGTTCTTC . TRBD1 TRBJ2-1 TRBV7-3
CASSIGDRGSGEQFF TGTGCCAGTAGTATAGGGGACAGGGGGAGCGGTGAGCAGTTCTTC . TRBD1 TRBJ2-1 TRBV19
CASSEQGGNQPQHF TGTGCCAGCAGCGAACAGGGAGGCAATCAGCCCCAGCATTTT once . TRBJ1-5 TRBV7-8
CATAEGREQYF TGTGCCACCGCGGAGGGCCGCGAGCAGTACTTC once . TRBJ2-7 TRBV19
CALSKRGLAGKGGELFF TGTGCCCTTTCGAAGCGGGGACTAGCGGGAAAGGGCGGGGAGCTGTTTTTT . TRBD2 TRBJ2-2 TRBV5-4
CASSRSGTGIYNEQFF TGCGCCAGCAGCCGGTCCGGGACAGGAATCTACAATGAGCAGTTCTTC . TRBD1 TRBJ2-1 TRBV5-1
CARQIPRPSAYNEQFF TGTGCCAGACAAATACCGAGGCCTAGTGCCTACAATGAGCAGTTCTTC . . TRBJ2-1 TRBV21-1
CASSPYPDRENYGYTF TGTGCCAGCAGCCCATACCCGGACAGGGAAAACTATGGCTACACCTTC . TRBD1 TRBJ1-2 TRBV7-3
CASTLAGTGVNEQYF TGTGCCAGCACCCTCGCGGGGACAGGGGTCAACGAGCAGTACTTC . TRBD1 TRBJ2-7 TRBV6-5
CASSTRQVQGETQYF TGTGCCAGCAGCACCCGACAGGTCCAGGGAGAGACCCAGTACTTC . . TRBJ2-5 TRBV7-6
CASSGSGTGLSTYNEQFF TGTGCCAGCAGCGGATCCGGGACAGGGCTTTCCACCTACAATGAGCAGTTCTTC . TRBD1 TRBJ2-1 TRBV7-9
CASSLGTSGNDNEQFF TGTGCCAGCAGCCTGGGGACTAGCGGAAACGACAATGAGCAGTTCTTC . TRBD2 TRBJ2-1 TRBV5-4
CASSRDRTGVGGYTF TGTGCCAGCAGTAGAGATCGGACAGGGGTGGGTGGCTACACCTTC . TRBD1 TRBJ1-2 TRBV2
CSVEALGRGSSYNEQFF TGCAGCGTTGAGGCGTTGGGACGGGGGAGCTCCTACAATGAGCAGTTCTTC . . TRBJ2-1 TRBV29-1
CASSFLVYEQYF TGTGCCAGCAGCTTCTTAGTGTACGAGCAGTACTTC few . TRBJ2-7 TRBV7-9
CASSFNSGGQETQYF TGTGCCAGCAGCTTCAATAGCGGGGGGCAAGAGACCCAGTACTTC few TRBD2 TRBJ2-5 TRBV5-6
CASKRESETQYF TGTGCCAGTAAGCGGGAGTCTGAGACCCAGTACTTC . TRBD2 TRBJ2-5 TRBV11-1
CASGLGAGSTDTQYF TGTGCCAGTGGTTTGGGGGCGGGTAGCACAGATACGCAGTATTTT . . TRBJ2-3 TRBV19
CASSYLDRGAPLHF TGTGCCAGCAGTTACTTGGACAGGGGAGCACCCCTCCACTTT . TRBD1 TRBJ1-6 TRBV6-5
CSVEANRGGELFF TGCAGCGTTGAGGCCAATAGGGGCGGGGAGCTGTTTTTT . . TRBJ2-2 TRBV29-1
CASSLGVAEGETQYF TGTGCCAGCAGCTTGGGGGTAGCGGAGGGGGAGACCCAGTACTTC few . TRBJ2-5 TRBV5-5
CASSFPPTPQGRRGYTF TGTGCCAGCAGTTTTCCCCCAACGCCACAGGGAAGGAGGGGCTACACCTTC . . TRBJ1-2 TRBV28
CASSYGGGTQYF TGTGCCAGCAGCTATGGCGGAGGGACCCAGTACTTC . . TRBJ2-5 TRBV11-2
CASSLGQAKTDTQYF TGCGCCAGCAGCTTGGGACAGGCGAAGACAGATACGCAGTATTTT few . TRBJ2-3 TRBV5-1
CASSQEGTSGYTDTQYF TGCGCCAGCAGCCAAGAAGGGACTAGCGGATACACAGATACGCAGTATTTT . TRBD2 TRBJ2-3 TRBV4-1
CASSTLAGLYNEQFF TGTGCCAGTAGTACCTTAGCGGGGCTTTACAATGAGCAGTTCTTC . TRBD2 TRBJ2-1 TRBV19